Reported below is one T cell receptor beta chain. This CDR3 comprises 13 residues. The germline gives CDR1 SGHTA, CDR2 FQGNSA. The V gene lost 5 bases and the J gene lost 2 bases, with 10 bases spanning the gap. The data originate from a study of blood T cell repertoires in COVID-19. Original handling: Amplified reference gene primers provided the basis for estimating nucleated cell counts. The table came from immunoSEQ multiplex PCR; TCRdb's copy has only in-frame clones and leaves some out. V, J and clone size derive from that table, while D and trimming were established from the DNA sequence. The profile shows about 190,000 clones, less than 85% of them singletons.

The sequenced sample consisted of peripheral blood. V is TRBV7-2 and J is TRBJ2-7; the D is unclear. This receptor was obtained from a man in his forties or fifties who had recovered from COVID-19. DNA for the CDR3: TGTGCCAGCAGCCCTGAACTCCCCTACGAGCAGTACTTC. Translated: CASSPELPYEQYF.